These 27 T cell receptor beta chains share one sample of origin, sequenced in a study of cytomegalovirus exposure and HLA in healthy donors (dated by TCRdb to between 2016 and 2019). The library was prepared using the immunoSEQ multiplex PCR assay. For the multiplex PCR, a mixture combining 60 forward primers for TCR Vbeta segments and 13 reverse primers for TCR Jbeta segments was used. This immuneACCESS table, as held by TCRdb, lists in-frame sequences with V and J called but not all clones. Of the missing ones, under half trace to an unresolved V gene in checked studies; the others have no known cause. For this sample, the table gives just over 80,000 clones. The leading ten clones occupy approximately 1.1% of the sample. Source material: PBMCs. Receptor source: a woman aged 25 to 45 in good health and CMV-seronegative.

The V and J genes are TRBV28 and TRBJ2-7; perhaps TRBD1 as D (5 bases). The CDR3 has 12 amino acids. V gave up 10 bases and J gave up 3 bases, with 13 bases separating them. The germline gives CDR1 MDHEN, CDR2 SYDVKM. DNA for the CDR3: TGTGCCACCTTAGAAACAGGCTACGAGCAGTACTTC. This sequence encodes CATLETGYEQYF.

With regard to this clone: Sequence at one end of the junction differs from germline and may be a read error. The chain joins TRBV30 to TRBJ1-1; TRBD1 matches 9 bases. Germline CDR1 and CDR2: GTSNPN and SVGIG (reference sequence). CDR3 length: 13 residues. The CDR3 nucleotides are TGTGCCTGGAGCGAAGACAGGGGGACTGAAGATTTCTTT. Amino acids: CAWSEDRGTEDFF.

CDR3 DNA sequence: TGTGCCAGCAGTGAATGGGCAGGGGAGAACACTGAAGCTTTCTTT. Amino acids: CASSEWAGENTEAFF. This chain joins TRBV2 and TRBJ1-1; a possible D gene is TRBD1 (6 bases). V was trimmed by 2 bases and J by 1 base, leaving 11 bases between them. The germline V gene encodes CDR1 SNHLY and CDR2 FYNNEI. There are 15 residues in the CDR3.

The chain is built from TRBV30 and TRBJ1-1; TRBD1 is a possible D gene (5 bases). V was pared by 4 bases and J by 4 bases, with 19 bases between. CDR1 and CDR2 (germline): GTSNPN, SVGIG (reference sequence). The CDR3 is 15 amino acids. The CDR3 reads CAWTTGQGGVTEAFF. The CDR3 coding sequence is TGTGCCTGGACCACCGGGCAGGGTGGGGTCACTGAAGCTTTCTTT.

The CDR3 DNA reads as TGTGCCAGCAGGGACCTGGGACACCCGAACACTGAAGCTTTCTTT. Protein product: CASRDLGHPNTEAFF. The V and J genes are TRBV6-1 and TRBJ1-1, with TRBD1 as a possible D gene (6 bases). CDR1 and CDR2 (germline): MNHNS, SASEGT. V lost 6 bases and J 1 base, leaving 15 bases between the germline ends. The CDR3 runs 15 residues.

V usage is TRBV4-1 and J usage is TRBJ2-1, with 12 bases aligning to TRBD2. The length of the CDR3 is 19 residues. Losses at the gene ends were 0 bases for V and 0 bases for J; bases not matched to a gene: 6. Germline CDR1 reads MGHRA; CDR2 reads YSYEKL. The CDR3 region has the DNA TGCGCCAGCAGCCAAGATTCTAGCGGGGGGGTTCCCTCCTACAATGAGCAGTTCTTC. Amino acid sequence: CASSQDSSGGVPSYNEQFF.

This rearrangement joins TRBV11-2 to TRBJ2-7; 8 nucleotides match TRBD1. Looked up from germline, CDR1 is SGHAT and CDR2 is FQNNGV. The CDR3 runs to 14 residues. J was trimmed by 2 bases and V by 4 bases; bases with no gene match: 4. The CDR3 DNA is TGTGCCAGCAGCTCCGGGACAGGAACCTACGAGCAGTACTTC. Protein: CASSSGTGTYEQYF.

The V call is TRBV4-2, the J call TRBJ1-2; 8 nucleotides match TRBD1. The CDR3 is 18 residues long. The ends lost 2 bases at V and 2 bases at J; junction bases unmatched: 13. The germline gives CDR1 LGHNA, CDR2 YNFKEQ. The CDR3 spells CASSQRRGPIFYNYGYTF. CDR3 DNA sequence: TGTGCCAGCAGCCAACGCAGGGGGCCAATCTTCTACAACTATGGCTACACCTTC.

CDR3 region: CASTGGPGELFF. CDR3 bases: TGTGCCAGTACTGGAGGGCCTGGGGAGCTGTTTTTT. This chain uses TRBV6-1 with TRBJ2-2, with D tentatively TRBD2 (6 bases). Germline V CDR1 and CDR2: MNHNS, SASEGT. V lost 9 bases to trimming and J lost 8 bases, with 13 bases between them. The CDR3 length is 12 residues.

The V gene is TRBV5-1, the J gene TRBJ2-2; 11 nucleotides agree with TRBD2. V dropped 0 bases and J dropped 5; count of bases not matched to a gene: 3. The CDR3 sequence is 16 residues long. Germline CDR1 SGHRS, CDR2 YFSETQ. The CDR3 spells CASSLALAGGTGELFF. The CDR3 coding sequence is TGCGCCAGCAGCTTGGCCCTAGCGGGAGGTACCGGGGAGCTGTTTTTT.

The genes are TRBV5-6 and TRBJ1-2; D call uncertain. Germline V gives CDR1 SGHDT, CDR2 YYEEEE. Trimming shortened V by 2 bases and J by 8 bases, and 16 bases separated the two germline ends. The CDR3 consists of 14 residues. DNA of the CDR3: TGTGCCAGCAGCTTCCCCGGGCAGCCGGGAGGCTACACCTTC. Amino acids: CASSFPGQPGGYTF.

This sequence joins TRBV29-1 and TRBJ1-1, with 7 positions matching TRBD1. From germline, CDR1 is SQVTM and CDR2 ANQGSEA. V gave up 6 bases and J gave up 1 base; unmatched junction bases: 5. The CDR3 consists of 13 residues. CDR3 sequence (DNA): TGCAGCGTCCCGACAGGGCCGAACACTGAAGCTTTCTTT. This encodes CSVPTGPNTEAFF.

The genes are TRBV5-4 and TRBJ1-2, with a weak D call TRBD1 (6 bases). CDR3 size: 14 residues. Germline CDR1 SGHNT, CDR2 YYREEE (reference sequence). Deletions cut 0 bases from V and 8 bases from J, with 14 bases between. CDR3 sequence (DNA): TGTGCCAGCAGCTTGGACTCAGGGGCGAACGGCTACACCTTC. This sequence encodes CASSLDSGANGYTF.

CDR3 amino acids: CASSPGQGAAKNIQYF. CDR3 nucleotides: TGTGCCAGCAGTCCCGGACAGGGGGCGGCCAAAAACATTCAGTACTTC. The chain couples TRBV6-6 to TRBJ2-4, with 11 bases aligning to TRBD1. J gave up 1 base and V 5 bases, and 4 bases lay outside the gene matches. The CDR3 contains 16 residues. The germline CDR1 and CDR2 sequences are MNHNY and SVGAGI (reference sequence).

V usage is TRBV9 and J usage is TRBJ1-1; 7 bases map to TRBD1. Germline CDR1 is SGDLS and CDR2 is YYNGEE. V lost 3 bases, J lost 1 base, and 6 bases stayed unmatched. CDR3 size: 15 residues. Here the CDR3 DNA reads TGTGCCAGCAGCGCGATAGACAGGGAGAACACTGAAGCTTTCTTT. Encoded protein: CASSAIDRENTEAFF.

V and J are TRBV6-5 and TRBJ2-2; 8 bases match TRBD2. V shed 5 bases and J 5 bases; nucleotides not matched to a gene: 7. The CDR3 is made up of 15 amino acids. Germline loops: CDR1 MNHEY, CDR2 SVGAGI. The CDR3 sequence is CASSPRTSSTGELFF. CDR3 DNA: TGTGCCAGCAGTCCCAGGACTAGCTCGACCGGGGAGCTGTTTTTT.

The chain is built from TRBV5-1 and TRBJ2-1, with 10 bases that match TRBD1. The V gene's germline CDR1 is SGHRS and CDR2 YFSETQ. The CDR3 has 16 amino acids. Trimming cost V 4 bases and J 8 bases; bases outside gene matches: 12. CDR3: CASSPSPGTGVDEQFF. In DNA form, the CDR3 reads TGCGCCAGCAGCCCCTCCCCTGGGACAGGGGTAGATGAGCAGTTCTTC.

The genes are TRBV30 and TRBJ1-1; no definite D call. Germline values: CDR1 GTSNPN, CDR2 SVGIG (reference sequence). The CDR3 covers 14 residues. Trimming removed 0 bases from V and 0 bases from J, with 8 bases in between. This CDR3 reads CAWSVGRLNTEAFF. CDR3 bases: TGTGCCTGGAGTGTAGGCAGGTTGAACACTGAAGCTTTCTTT.

The rearrangement uses TRBV5-1 and TRBJ1-1; D is ambiguous. CDR3 length: 16 amino acids. Per the germline V gene, CDR1 is SGHRS and CDR2 is YFSETQ. Trimming took 0 bases from V and 5 from J, leaving 17 bases between them. This chain's CDR3 is CASSLGVRSYGTEAFF. CDR3 sequence (DNA): TGCGCCAGCAGCTTGGGGGTCAGGTCGTATGGGACTGAAGCTTTCTTT.

This rearrangement joins TRBV5-4 to TRBJ2-7; TRBD2 matches at 11 bases. V gave up 4 bases and J gave up 3 bases; unmatched junction bases: 3. CDR3 length: 14 amino acids. Germline CDR1 and CDR2: SGHNT and YYREEE (reference sequence). The CDR3 DNA sequence: TGTGCCAGCAGCGCAACTAGCGGGGGCTACGAGCAGTACTTC. The encoded protein is CASSATSGGYEQYF.

The gene calls are TRBV15 and TRBJ1-1; no reliable D call. The germline V gene encodes CDR1 LNHNV and CDR2 YYDKDF (reference sequence). The CDR3 runs 12 residues. The ends were cut back, 3 bases at V and 8 bases at J, with 10 bases in the middle. The CDR3 protein is CATSRLREEAFF. The CDR3 nucleotides are TGTGCCACCAGCAGGTTAAGAGAAGAAGCTTTCTTT.

The chain uses TRBV11-2 and TRBJ2-1, with 11 bases aligning to TRBD2. The J segment lost 7 bases and the V segment lost 2 bases, leaving 13 bases of the junction unmatched. The CDR3 consists of 18 residues. In germline, CDR1 is SGHAT, CDR2 FQNNGV. CDR3 sequence: CASSLRPVLAGAPNEQFF. DNA of the CDR3: TGTGCCAGCAGCTTAAGGCCGGTACTAGCGGGGGCGCCGAATGAGCAGTTCTTC.

This rearrangement joins TRBV19 to TRBJ2-1; no definite D call. With 8 bases removed from V and 4 bases from J, the gap between germline ends came to 6 bases. This CDR3 is built from 11 residues. Germline lookup yields CDR1 LNHDA and CDR2 SQIVND (reference sequence). The CDR3 coding sequence is TGTGCCAGTCGCGATTACAATGAGCAGTTCTTC. This encodes CASRDYNEQFF.

Concerning this clone: An end of the junction does not agree with germline; a read error may underlie this. V gene TRBV5-1 combines with J gene TRBJ1-1; the D is unclear. The CDR3 has 13 amino acids. Looked up from germline, CDR1 is SGHRS and CDR2 is YFSETQ. The CDR3 DNA reads TGCGCCAGCAGCCAAGGTGGCGACACTGAAGATTTCTTT. Translated, it gives CASSQGGDTEDFF.

The chain combines TRBV7-9 with TRBJ1-4; no clear D gene. Trimming pared 5 bases from V and 8 bases from J, leaving 12 bases between. The V gene's germline CDR1 is SEHNR and CDR2 FQNEAQ (reference sequence). This CDR3 contains 13 residues. The CDR3, as DNA: TGTGCCAGCAGCCGAGGGAGCGTAGAAAAACTGTTTTTT. The encoded protein is CASSRGSVEKLFF.

This rearrangement joins TRBV5-8 to TRBJ2-1, with 8 bases identical to TRBD2. Germline CDR1 reads SGHTS; CDR2 reads YDEGEE. With 4 bases clipped from V and 7 bases from J, the junction kept 13 bases outside the gene matches. This CDR3 comprises 16 residues. The CDR3 here is CASSLGDTGGQNEQFF. CDR3 nucleotides: TGTGCCAGCAGCCTTGGAGATACGGGGGGGCAGAATGAGCAGTTCTTC. Full variable domain (remainder filled in from reference TRBV5-8 and TRBJ2-1): EAGVTQSPTHLIKTRGQQATLRCSPISGHTSVYWYQQALGLGLQFLLWYDEGEERNRGNFPPRFSGRQFPNYSSELNVNALELEDSALYLCASSLGDTGGQNEQFFGPGTRLTVL.

V and J are TRBV6-5 and TRBJ2-5; TRBD1 matches 8 bases. The germline V gene encodes CDR1 MNHEY and CDR2 SVGAGI. The CDR3 spans 15 residues. J was trimmed by 10 bases and V by 4 bases; bases with no gene match: 14. This CDR3 reads CASSWTGSRLEGQYF. The CDR3 region has the DNA TGTGCCAGCAGTTGGACAGGGTCAAGGCTGGAGGGCCAGTACTTC.